This TCR beta chain derives from a study of shared clonotypes between healthy human individuals. Here immunoSEQ multiplex PCR was the method, and the copy in TCRdb shows in-frame clones only, minus some. The table has about 2.1 million clones, more than 85% seen once; the top ten hold 1.5% to 2%. CDR1 is MDHEN, CDR2 SYDVKM, per germline. The CDR3 spans 13 residues. The V and J ends lost 5 bases and 4 bases respectively, with 12 bases between them. The naive CD8 subset, CD45RO-negative cells positively selected for CCR7, excluded terminally differentiated effector memory CD45RA+ cells. The receptor was isolated from a young man in good health. Some clones in this sample may be carry-over from other donors' samples. The J gene is TRBJ2-7, the V gene TRBV28; D might be TRBD1 (5 bases). Sequenced input: naive CD8+ T cells from PBMCs. In DNA form, the CDR3 reads TGTGCCAGCAGTATGACAGTTCGGTACGAGCAGTACTTC. Protein: CASSMTVRYEQYF.